The present TCR beta chain was sequenced within a study of identical twins. From the 5' RACE reads, TCRdb called clonotypes with MiXCR, one entry per CDR3 protein. This table holds 240,000 or so distinct CDR3 sequences, more than 9.5% found once. Study conclusions and caveats: Models, which agreed with sharing between unrelated individuals, nonetheless underestimated the out-of-frame TCR alpha sharing seen in monozygotic twins. Diverse VJ usage suggested most zero-insertion clonotypes were not invariant T cells.

This clonotype was counted many times. Its specificity is unknown. Germline V CDR1 and CDR2: LGHDT, YNNKEL (reference sequence). The CDR3 is made up of 15 amino acids. V lost 4 bases, J lost 4 bases, and 5 bases stayed unmatched. The same data also contributed to another study, on yellow fever vaccine responses in identical twins.

This clonotype originated in a woman between 18 and 30 years old in good health. Source material: memory (CD45RO+) T cells sorted from blood. The rearrangement links TRBV3-1 to TRBJ2-1; 9 positions match TRBD1. CDR3 coding DNA: TGTGCCAGCAGCCCTTCGGACAGGGGTTACAATGAGCAGTTCTTC. Translating gives CASSPSDRGYNEQFF.